A single sample is the source of the 28 T cell receptor beta chains below, sequenced in a study of T and B cells in COVID-19 patients. Multiplex PCR with BIOMED2 TRB-A/B primer pools amplified TRB rearrangements. Via MiXCR, TCRdb re-called the multiplex PCR reads, giving one row per CDR3 protein. The sample lists about 14,000 distinct CDR3 sequences; around 30% were seen once. From blood, about 250-500 ng of genomic DNA served as TRB template. Input material: blood. The receptors come from a human donor who had recovered from COVID-19.

The chain is built from TRBV27 and TRBJ2-5; 7 bases are shared with TRBD2. Trimming removed 6 bases from V and 5 bases from J; junction bases left unmatched: 6. The germline V gene encodes CDR1 MNHEY and CDR2 SMNVEV (reference sequence). The CDR3 loop spans 13 amino acids. CDR3 amino acids: CASRGGMQETQYF. The CDR3 nucleotides are TGTGCCAGCAGGGGGGGGATGCAGGAGACCCAGTACTTC.

V is TRBV12-3 or TRBV12-4 and J is TRBJ2-1; 8 bases fit TRBD2. V dropped 8 bases and J dropped 5; count of bases not matched to a gene: 8. The length of the CDR3 is 14 residues. Written as DNA, the CDR3 is TGTGCCAGCCCCTGGTTAGCGGGGAACAATGAGCAGTTCTTC. Translation: CASPWLAGNNEQFF.

In its sample, this clonotype is medium-sized. The chain recombines TRBV6-5 with TRBJ2-7; 7 bases line up with TRBD1. The length of the CDR3 is 13 residues. The ends lost 2 bases at V and 6 bases at J; junction bases unmatched: 4. Germline lookup yields CDR1 MNHEY and CDR2 SVGAGI. The CDR3 here is CASSYLGTAEQYF. As DNA, the CDR3 is TGTGCCAGCAGTTACCTTGGGACAGCCGAGCAGTACTTC.

The chain joins TRBV5-4 to TRBJ2-7; D gene unclear. The V and J ends lost 0 bases and 6 bases respectively, with 10 bases between them. The germline CDR1 and CDR2 sequences are SGHNT and YYREEE (reference sequence). The CDR3 totals 13 residues. Written as DNA, the CDR3 is TGTGCCAGCAGCTTGGTGGCCGTAGGCGAGCAGTACTTC. This gives the protein CASSLVAVGEQYF.

The chain joins TRBV6-1 to TRBJ1-2, with TRBD1 as a possible D gene (6 bases). V lost 0 bases to trimming and J lost 2 bases, with 13 bases between them. CDR1 and CDR2 (germline): MNHNS, SASEGT. This CDR3 is built from 16 residues. Here the CDR3 DNA reads TGTGCCAGCAGTGAAGCGCTAGGGACACTAAACTATGGCTACACCTTC. Encoded protein: CASSEALGTLNYGYTF.

This chain links TRBV5-4 with TRBJ1-1; D is undetermined. Trimming shortened V by 5 bases and J by 7 bases, and 15 bases separated the two germline ends. Germline V gene data show CDR1 as SGHNT and CDR2 as YYREEE (reference sequence). This CDR3 is built from 13 residues. The CDR3 DNA is TGTGCCAGCAGTCACCCCGAGGGTGGTGAAGCTTTCTTT. This gives the protein CASSHPEGGEAFF. The whole variable domain, remainder taken from reference TRBV5-4 and TRBJ1-1, is ETGVTQSPTHLIKTRGQQVTLRCSSQSGHNTVSWYQQALGQGPQFIFQYYREEENGRGNFPPRFSGLQFPNYSSELNVNALELDDSALYLCASSHPEGGEAFFGQGTRLTVV.

This clonotype was seen a few times. The junction departs from the called germline gene at one end, perhaps through a read error. This chain joins TRBV5-3 and TRBJ2-2; tentatively, D is TRBD1 or TRBD2 (5 bases each). TRBV5-3 belongs to the ORF category, with a function that is uncertain. CDR3 length: 17 residues. This chain's CDR3 is CASSLGTWLANTGELFF. The CDR3, as DNA: TGTGCCAGCAGCTTGGGGACCTGGCTCGCGAACACCGGGGAGCTGTTTTTT.

V is TRBV7-2 and J is TRBJ2-3; 7 bases fit TRBD2. Germline V lookup: CDR1 SGHTA, CDR2 FQGNSA. There are 13 residues in the CDR3. V shed 5 bases, J shed 7 bases, and the junction held 6 bases outside the gene matches. CDR3 protein: CASSPREANTQYF. CDR3 nucleotides: TGTGCCAGCAGCCCACGGGAGGCTAATACGCAGTATTTT.

The chain recombines TRBV12-3 or TRBV12-4 with TRBJ2-7; TRBD1 or TRBD2 may be the D gene (5 bases each). CDR3 size: 15 residues. Trimming took 4 bases from V and 5 from J, leaving 18 bases between them. The CDR3 DNA sequence: TGTGCCAGCAGTTCCCTCCCGGGACCGGAAGACGAGCAGTACTTC. Translation: CASSSLPGPEDEQYF.

This clonotype counts as medium-sized. CDR3 loop: CASSAGKGEAYNEQFF. The DNA of the CDR3 is TGTGCCAGCAGCGCGGGGAAGGGTGAGGCCTACAATGAGCAGTTCTTC. This chain links TRBV11-1 with TRBJ2-1; possible D gene TRBD2, 6 bases. V lost 5 bases and J lost 2, with 16 bases in between. The CDR3 spans 16 residues. From germline, CDR1 is SGHAT and CDR2 FQDESV (reference sequence).

Details on this clonotype: At one of its ends the junction is not consistent with the germline gene, which may arise from a read error. The chain carries TRBV28 and TRBJ2-3; 10 bases match TRBD2. Germline values: CDR1 MDHEN, CDR2 SYDVKM. The CDR3 totals 16 residues. The CDR3 DNA reads as TGTGCCTGCAGTTTCCTAGCGGGAGAAGAGCGGGTTACGCAGTATTTT. It translates to CACSFLAGEERVTQYF.

The chain joins TRBV20-1 to TRBJ1-5; TRBD1 is a possible D gene (6 bases). The CDR3 consists of 15 residues. CDR1 is DFQATT and CDR2 is SNEGSKA in the germline V gene (reference sequence). Trimming took off 1 base at V and 4 bases at J, with 14 bases between the two ends. The CDR3 DNA reads TGCAGTGCTAGAGCTGTCTCGGACAGAAATCAGCCCCAGCATTTT. This gives the protein CSARAVSDRNQPQHF.

This clonotype was observed at least ten times. CDR3 DNA sequence: TGTGCCAGCAGCCCCTCAGGGGACGAGCAGTACTTC. Translated: CASSPSGDEQYF. The V gene is TRBV6-2 or TRBV6-3, the J gene TRBJ2-7; D possibly corresponds to TRBD1 (6 bases). CDR1 is MNHEY, CDR2 SVGEGT, per germline. This CDR3 contains 12 residues. Trimming pared 6 bases from V and 5 bases from J, leaving 11 bases between.

This clonotype was counted ten times or more. The chain uses TRBV18 and TRBJ2-1, with D unresolved. Trimming shortened V by 3 bases and J by 2 bases, and 14 bases separated the two germline ends. The CDR3 totals 16 residues. The germline V gene has CDR1 KGHSH and CDR2 LQKENI. In nucleotides, the CDR3 is TGTGCCAGCTCACCGGACCCAATGAGCACCTACAATGAGCAGTTCTTC. Translation gives CASSPDPMSTYNEQFF.

This clonotype was found many times. The V and J genes are TRBV7-6 and TRBJ2-7; D is possibly TRBD1 (5 bases). Trimming left V 1 base short and J 3 bases short, with 13 bases between. Germline V CDR1 and CDR2: SGHVS, FNYEAQ. CDR3 length equals 15 residues. CDR3 in amino acids: CASSLEAGNNYEQYF. The CDR3, as DNA: TGTGCCAGCAGCTTAGAAGCAGGGAATAACTACGAGCAGTACTTC.

This clonotype occurred a few times. The chain is built from TRBV24-1 and TRBJ2-7; D is perhaps TRBD2 (5 bases). V gave up 4 bases and J gave up 6 bases, with 21 bases separating them. CDR3 length: 16 residues. Germline V gene lookup returns CDR1 KGHDR and CDR2 SFDVKD. The CDR3 is CATSDPGEKGSGEQYF. The CDR3 bases are TGTGCCACCAGTGACCCCGGGGAAAAAGGTTCGGGCGAGCAGTACTTC.

This clonotype is labeled medium-sized. The V gene is TRBV29-1, the J gene TRBJ2-5; the D is unclear. This CDR3 comprises 12 residues. From germline, CDR1 is SQVTM and CDR2 ANQGSEA. Trimming cost V 4 bases and J 4 bases, with 10 bases left between them. CDR3: CSVGPSRETQYF. In DNA, the CDR3 is TGCAGCGTTGGTCCTAGTAGAGAGACCCAGTACTTC.

The chain couples TRBV13 to TRBJ1-2, with 9 bases identical to TRBD1. Germline V gene data show CDR1 as PRHDT and CDR2 as FYEKMQ (reference sequence). V shed 3 bases, J shed 7 bases, and the junction held 6 bases outside the gene matches. The length of the CDR3 is 14 residues. CDR3 sequence (DNA): TGTGCCAGCAGCTTGAACAGGGGGCAGGGTGGCTACACCTTC. Residues: CASSLNRGQGGYTF.

This clonotype was counted between two and nine times. This CDR3 is CASSSHRGQGDTEAFF. CDR3 in DNA: TGTGCCAGCAGTTCACACAGGGGACAAGGTGACACTGAAGCTTTCTTT. This rearrangement joins TRBV6-6 to TRBJ1-1, with 7 positions matching TRBD1. Germline values: CDR1 MNHNY, CDR2 SVGAGI (reference sequence). The J segment lost 3 bases and the V segment lost 4 bases, leaving 11 bases of the junction unmatched. This CDR3 has 16 amino acids.

This clonotype came up a few times. The gene calls are TRBV6-4 and TRBJ2-7; D gene ambiguous. In germline, CDR1 is MRHNA, CDR2 SNTAGT. V lost 4 bases and J 4 bases, leaving 14 bases between the germline ends. CDR3 size: 14 residues. The CDR3 protein is CASSGSWLRYEQYF. CDR3 sequence (DNA): TGTGCCAGCAGTGGGTCTTGGTTGAGGTACGAGCAGTACTTC.

This clonotype occurred a few times. This chain links TRBV20-1 with TRBJ2-1, with a weak D call TRBD1 (6 bases). Trimming took 6 bases from V and 6 from J, leaving 21 bases between them. Germline CDR1 and CDR2: DFQATT and SNEGSKA (reference sequence). The CDR3 runs to 15 residues. CDR3 DNA: TGCAGTGCCAACATTTGGGCCCTGGGGGCCAATGAGCAGTTCTTC. Protein sequence: CSANIWALGANEQFF.

The CDR3 DNA sequence: TGTGCCAGCAGCTTGGACAGGGGGACCAATTCACCCCTCCACTTT. Its protein is CASSLDRGTNSPLHF. The chain carries TRBV5-4 and TRBJ1-6, with 8 bases fitting TRBD1. The germline CDR1 and CDR2 sequences are SGHNT and YYREEE (reference sequence). CDR3 length: 15 amino acids. Trimming removed 0 bases from V and 7 bases from J; junction bases left unmatched: 3.

The chain carries TRBV5-4 and TRBJ1-3; D is unclear. V was pared by 7 bases and J by 4 bases, with 6 bases between. Germline V gene sequence: CDR1 SGHNT, CDR2 YYREEE (reference sequence). This CDR3 comprises 11 residues. CDR3 region: CASGVGNTIYF. In DNA form, the CDR3 reads TGTGCCAGCGGGGTCGGAAACACCATATATTTT.

This clonotype is deemed medium-sized. Here the CDR3 reads CASRGQGAWTGELFF. DNA for the CDR3: TGTGCCAGCAGAGGACAGGGGGCATGGACCGGGGAGCTGTTTTTT. The chain links TRBV6-5 to TRBJ2-2; TRBD1 matches at 11 bases. V gave up 6 bases and J gave up 5 bases; unmatched junction bases: 5. Looked up from germline, CDR1 is MNHEY and CDR2 is SVGAGI. This CDR3 contains 15 residues.

This clonotype qualifies as medium-sized. The chain couples TRBV19 to TRBJ2-7; D uncertain. The germline V and J ends were trimmed by 3 bases and 4 bases, with 13 bases remaining between them. The CDR3 loop spans 14 amino acids. Germline V gene sequence: CDR1 LNHDA, CDR2 SQIVND (reference sequence). The CDR3 loop is CASSIHGPGYEQYF. The CDR3 nucleotides are TGTGCCAGTAGTATTCATGGTCCGGGTTACGAGCAGTACTTC.

The chain uses TRBV27 and TRBJ2-1; TRBD1 matches at 8 bases. The V segment lost 2 bases and the J segment 2 bases; nucleotides outside the gene matches: 2. The CDR3 extends over 15 amino acids. The germline CDR1 and CDR2 sequences are MNHEY and SMNVEV (reference sequence). This CDR3 is CASSLRTGPYNEQFF. CDR3 bases: TGTGCCAGCAGTTTACGGACAGGGCCCTACAATGAGCAGTTCTTC.

This clonotype was counted at least ten times. The chain employs TRBV27 and TRBJ1-5; 7 bases are a match to TRBD1. Germline trimming cut 6 bases from V and 4 bases from J; bases unmatched to any gene: 6. The V gene's germline CDR1 is MNHEY and CDR2 SMNVEV (reference sequence). The CDR3 covers 14 residues. The DNA for the CDR3 is TGTGCCAGCAGCCTGACAGGGCCTAATCAGCCCCAGCATTTT. Amino acid sequence: CASSLTGPNQPQHF.

This clonotype was counted only a few times. The genes are TRBV9 and TRBJ2-2, with D unclear. The ends were cut back, 4 bases at V and 6 bases at J, with 7 bases in the middle. Per the germline V gene, CDR1 is SGDLS and CDR2 is YYNGEE. CDR3 length equals 12 residues. Here the CDR3 DNA reads TGTGCCAGCAGCTTCCGTTCCGGGGAGCTGTTTTTT. The encoded protein is CASSFRSGELFF.